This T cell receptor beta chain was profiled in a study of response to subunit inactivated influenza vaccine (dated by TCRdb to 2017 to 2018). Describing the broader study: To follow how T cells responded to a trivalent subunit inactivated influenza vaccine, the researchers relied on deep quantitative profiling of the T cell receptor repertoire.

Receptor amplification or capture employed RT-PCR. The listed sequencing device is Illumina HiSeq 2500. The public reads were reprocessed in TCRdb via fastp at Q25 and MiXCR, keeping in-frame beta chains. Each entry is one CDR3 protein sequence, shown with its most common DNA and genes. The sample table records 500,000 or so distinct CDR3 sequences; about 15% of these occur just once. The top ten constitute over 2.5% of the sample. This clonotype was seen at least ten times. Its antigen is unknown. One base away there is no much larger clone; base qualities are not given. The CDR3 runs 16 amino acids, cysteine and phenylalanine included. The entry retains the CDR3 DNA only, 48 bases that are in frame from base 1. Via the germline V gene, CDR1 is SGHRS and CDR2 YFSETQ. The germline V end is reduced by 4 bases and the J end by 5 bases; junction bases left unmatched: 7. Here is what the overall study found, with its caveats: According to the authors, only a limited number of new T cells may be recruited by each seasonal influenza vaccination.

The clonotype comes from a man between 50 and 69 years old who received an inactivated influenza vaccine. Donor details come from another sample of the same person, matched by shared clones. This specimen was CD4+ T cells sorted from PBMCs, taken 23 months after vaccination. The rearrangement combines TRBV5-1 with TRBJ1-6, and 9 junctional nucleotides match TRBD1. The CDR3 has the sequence CASSRDRVENNSPLHF. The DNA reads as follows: TGCGCCAGCAGCCGGGACAGGGTCGAAAATAATTCACCCCTCCACTTT.